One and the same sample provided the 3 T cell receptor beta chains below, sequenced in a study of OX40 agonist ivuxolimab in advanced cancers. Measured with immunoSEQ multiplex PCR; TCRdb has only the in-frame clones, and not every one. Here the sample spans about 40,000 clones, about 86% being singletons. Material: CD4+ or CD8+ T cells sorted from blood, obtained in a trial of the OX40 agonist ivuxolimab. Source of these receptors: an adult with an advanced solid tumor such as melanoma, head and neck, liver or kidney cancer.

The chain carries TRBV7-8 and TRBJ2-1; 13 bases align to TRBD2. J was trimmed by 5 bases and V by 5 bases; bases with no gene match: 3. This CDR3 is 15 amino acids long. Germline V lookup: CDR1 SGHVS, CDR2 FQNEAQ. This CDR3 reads CASSHGLAGDNEQFF. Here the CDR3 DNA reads TGTGCCAGCAGCCACGGACTAGCGGGGGACAATGAGCAGTTCTTC.

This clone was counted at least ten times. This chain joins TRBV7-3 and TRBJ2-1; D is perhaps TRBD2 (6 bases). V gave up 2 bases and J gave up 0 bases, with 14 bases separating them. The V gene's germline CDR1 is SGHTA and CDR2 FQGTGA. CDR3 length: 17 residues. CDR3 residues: CASSLLASVSSYNEQFF. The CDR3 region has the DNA TGTGCCAGCAGCTTACTCGCTAGCGTGAGCTCCTACAATGAGCAGTTCTTC.

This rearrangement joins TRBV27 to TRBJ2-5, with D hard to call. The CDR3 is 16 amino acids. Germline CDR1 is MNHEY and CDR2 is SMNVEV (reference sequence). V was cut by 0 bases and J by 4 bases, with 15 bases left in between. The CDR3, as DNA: TGTGCCAGCAGTTTATCGAAGGGTTTCTCCGTAGAGACCCAGTACTTC. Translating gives CASSLSKGFSVETQYF.